This TCR beta chain derives from a study of blood T cell repertoires in COVID-19. In the study overall: The United States, Italy and Spain were the sources of the acute and convalescent COVID-19 samples.

The V segment lost 3 bases and the J segment 0 bases; nucleotides outside the gene matches: 6. This CDR3 has 16 amino acids. CDR1 and CDR2 from the germline V gene are SGHRS and YFSETQ. Study processing details: It was from reference gene primer amplification that nucleated cell counts were estimated. Sequencing was performed with immunoSEQ multiplex PCR; in TCRdb, only in-frame clones are kept and a portion is missing. That table supplies the V and J calls and clone size; D and trimming were determined from the DNA. Of 25,000 to 35,000 clones listed, 87% are singletons. This clone was picked up one time.

V is TRBV5-1 and J is TRBJ2-1; 7 positions match TRBD2. What was sequenced was peripheral blood. The sequence was collected from a human donor in a cohort sampled during active COVID-19. The CDR3 loop is CASSSGGSSSYNEQFF. CDR3 nucleotides: TGCGCCAGCAGCTCCGGGGGGTCGAGCTCCTACAATGAGCAGTTCTTC.